The 25 T cell receptor beta chains given below trace back to one sample, sequenced in a study of blood T cell repertoires in COVID-19. Some clones are missing from TCRdb's copy, which holds only in-frame ones; the method was immunoSEQ multiplex PCR. The repertoire consists of approximately 67,000 clones, with around 86% occurring once and the leading ten covering roughly 5.2%. The sequenced sample was peripheral blood. The receptors originated from a man between 45 and 60 years old with active COVID-19.

This chain links TRBV18 with TRBJ1-1, with D uncertain. Trimming took off 4 bases at V and 0 bases at J, with 9 bases between the two ends. The CDR3 extends over 14 amino acids. From germline, CDR1 is KGHSH and CDR2 LQKENI. As DNA, the CDR3 is TGTGCCAGCTCACTCCCACAGTTGAACACTGAAGCTTTCTTT. Its protein product is CASSLPQLNTEAFF.

The chain carries TRBV3-1 (or the pseudogene TRBV3-2) and TRBJ2-1, with TRBD1 as a possible D gene (6 bases). The CDR3 totals 16 residues. Per the germline V gene, CDR1 is LGHDT and CDR2 is YNNKEL (reference sequence). V gave up 1 base and J gave up 4 bases, with 14 bases separating them. In nucleotides, the CDR3 is TGTGCCAGCAGCCAAGTCGTACAGGGAAGTTACAATGAGCAGTTCTTC. Its protein product is CASSQVVQGSYNEQFF.

This rearrangement joins TRBV27 to TRBJ2-3; D uncertain. Looked up from germline, CDR1 is MNHEY and CDR2 is SMNVEV (reference sequence). The ends were cut back, 8 bases at V and 0 bases at J, with 9 bases in the middle. The CDR3 consists of 13 residues. CDR3 nucleotide sequence: TGTGCCAGCGGTCCTAGGAGCACAGATACGCAGTATTTT. It codes for CASGPRSTDTQYF.

The CDR3 nucleotides read TGTGCCACCAGCCTTTTAGCACCCCCAGATACGCAGTATTTT. As protein: CATSLLAPPDTQYF. The chain recombines TRBV15 with TRBJ2-3; no definite D call. The germline CDR1 and CDR2 sequences are LNHNV and YYDKDF (reference sequence). Trimming cost V 5 bases and J 4 bases, with 13 bases left between them. The CDR3 has 14 amino acids. The full variable domain, its missing parts supplied by reference TRBV15 and TRBJ2-3, is DAMVIQNPRYQVTQFGKPVTLSCSQTLNHNVMYWYQQKSSQAPKLLFHYYDKDFNNEADTPDNFQSRRPNTSFCFLDIRSPGLGDTAMYLCATSLLAPPDTQYFGPGTRLTVL.

V and J are TRBV19 and TRBJ2-6; tentatively, D is TRBD2 (6 bases). The CDR3 is 16 amino acids. The V end was cut by 4 bases, the J end by 5 bases, with 15 bases between. CDR1 and CDR2 (germline): LNHDA, SQIVND (reference sequence). CDR3 residues: CASSTGRGGWANVLTF. CDR3 in DNA: TGTGCCAGTAGTACGGGACGGGGAGGCTGGGCCAACGTCCTGACTTTC.

V gene TRBV5-1 combines with J gene TRBJ2-5; no reliable D call. Germline loops: CDR1 SGHRS, CDR2 YFSETQ. The V gene lost 0 bases and the J gene lost 5 bases, with 8 bases spanning the gap. The CDR3 loop spans 13 amino acids. CDR3 DNA sequence: TGCGCCAGCAGCTTGGCGGGTTCGGAGACCCAGTACTTC. Encoded protein: CASSLAGSETQYF.

The chain carries TRBV9 and TRBJ2-7; D is ambiguous. From germline, CDR1 is SGDLS and CDR2 YYNGEE. The CDR3 is 14 residues long. The germline V and J ends were trimmed by 4 bases and 3 bases, with 14 bases remaining between them. CDR3 coding DNA: TGTGCCAGCAGCAAAAGTTGGCGGTACTACGAGCAGTACTTC. It yields the protein CASSKSWRYYEQYF.

This sequence joins TRBV24-1 and TRBJ2-1; TRBD2 agrees at 16 bases. The V and J ends lost 6 bases and 7 bases, in that order; junction bases with no gene match: 14. CDR3 length: 19 amino acids. Germline CDR1 is KGHDR and CDR2 is SFDVKD. DNA for the CDR3: TGTGCCACCAGTAGGGGGACTAGCGGGAGGGCCGGGATTGGGAATGAGCAGTTCTTC. Translated, it gives CATSRGTSGRAGIGNEQFF.

This chain joins TRBV5-5 and TRBJ2-3; 11 nucleotides match TRBD2. Trimming took 3 bases from V and 1 from J; bases not matched to a gene: 4. The CDR3 has 16 amino acids. Germline assignment: CDR1 SGHKS and CDR2 YYEKEE (reference sequence). DNA of the CDR3: TGTGCCAGCAGCTGGGGGGGACTAGCGGGCACAGATACGCAGTATTTT. It specifies CASSWGGLAGTDTQYF.

This clone was seen a single time. This chain joins TRBV5-1 and TRBJ2-7, with TRBD2 as a possible D gene (5 bases). Germline loops: CDR1 SGHRS, CDR2 YFSETQ. This CDR3 comprises 14 residues. Trimming cost V 3 bases and J 4 bases, with 14 bases left between them. This CDR3 reads CASSSSLRIYEQYF. Written as DNA, the CDR3 is TGCGCCAGCAGCTCTAGCCTTAGAATTTACGAGCAGTACTTC.

The chain combines TRBV6-5 with TRBJ2-7, with TRBD1 as a possible D gene (6 bases). The germline CDR1 and CDR2 sequences are MNHEY and SVGAGI. This CDR3 comprises 13 residues. Trimming took off 4 bases at V and 6 bases at J, with 13 bases between the two ends. In DNA form, the CDR3 reads TGTGCCAGCAGTTCCACCTCAGGGGTCGAGCAGTACTTC. Its protein product is CASSSTSGVEQYF.

The J gene is TRBJ1-2, the V gene TRBV5-1; TRBD1 aligns across 7 bases. The CDR3 sequence is 14 residues long. Per germline, CDR1 SGHRS and CDR2 YFSETQ. V shed 1 base and J 2 bases; nucleotides not matched to a gene: 2. The CDR3, as DNA: TGCGCCAGCAGCTTGACAGGGGAGAACTATGGCTACACCTTC. Translation gives CASSLTGENYGYTF.

This clone was counted a few times. The gene calls are TRBV19 and TRBJ2-1; weak D call: TRBD1 (6 bases). Germline loops: CDR1 LNHDA, CDR2 SQIVND (reference sequence). V shed 7 bases and J shed 6 bases, with 13 bases lying between them. CDR3 length: 13 residues. CDR3 in amino acids: CASIGQGSNEQFF. The CDR3 nucleotides are TGTGCCAGTATAGGGCAGGGGAGCAATGAGCAGTTCTTC.

V usage is TRBV12-3 or TRBV12-4 and J usage is TRBJ2-7; D perhaps matches TRBD1 (6 bases). V lost 5 bases, J lost 3 bases, and 8 bases lay in between. CDR3 size: 12 residues. CDR3 region: CASSPGHYEQYF. CDR3 nucleotides: TGTGCCAGCAGTCCGGGACACTACGAGCAGTACTTC.

This chain connects TRBV6-1 to TRBJ1-2; D is perhaps TRBD1 (6 bases). The CDR3 has 14 residues. V was clipped by 3 bases and J by 7 bases, with 15 bases between them. The germline CDR1 and CDR2 sequences are MNHNS and SASEGT. The CDR3 DNA follows: TGTGCCAGCAGTGAGCACAACAGGGCTCCTGGCTACACCTTC. Translating gives CASSEHNRAPGYTF.

This chain connects TRBV19 to TRBJ2-5; TRBD1 aligns across 9 bases. The CDR3 has 15 amino acids. The germline gives CDR1 LNHDA, CDR2 SQIVND (reference sequence). J was trimmed by 5 bases and V by 1 base; bases with no gene match: 5. The DNA for the CDR3 is TGTGCCAGTAGTATAGGCTACAGGGGGCAGGAGACCCAGTACTTC. Its protein product is CASSIGYRGQETQYF.

This clone has only one observation. CDR3 loop: CASSLGGLGTEAFF. The CDR3 region has the DNA TGTGCCAGCAGCTTAGGGGGCTTGGGAACTGAAGCTTTCTTT. The rearrangement links TRBV9 to TRBJ1-1, with 7 bases lining up with TRBD1. This CDR3 has 14 amino acids. CDR1 SGDLS and CDR2 YYNGEE come from the germline V gene. V shed 4 bases, J shed 5 bases, and the junction held 8 bases outside the gene matches.

The V and J genes are TRBV6-4 and TRBJ2-1, with D perhaps TRBD2 (5 bases). CDR3 length: 16 residues. From germline, CDR1 is MRHNA and CDR2 SNTAGT. V was trimmed by 5 bases and J by 0 bases, leaving 14 bases between them. This CDR3 reads CASSILGGASYNEQFF. DNA for the CDR3: TGTGCCAGCAGTATACTAGGCGGAGCCTCCTACAATGAGCAGTTCTTC.

The chain employs TRBV21-1 and TRBJ2-2; TRBD1 reflects the table's D call only, with no check against the DNA. TRBV21-1 is a known pseudogene. This CDR3 contains 18 residues. The CDR3 protein is CASSKEWQGASNTGELFF. The CDR3 DNA reads TGTGCCAGCAGCAAAGAATGGCAGGGGGCTTCGAACACCGGGGAGCTGTTTTTT.

This rearrangement joins TRBV3-1 (or the pseudogene TRBV3-2) to TRBJ1-2, with D unclear. Trimming removed 3 bases from V and 6 bases from J, with 17 bases in between. The CDR3 length is 15 residues. Germline assignment: CDR1 LGHDT and CDR2 YNNKEL (reference sequence). This chain's CDR3 is CASSHEVPRFHGYTF. The CDR3 nucleotides read TGTGCCAGCAGCCATGAGGTCCCTCGGTTCCATGGCTACACCTTC.

CDR3 sequence: CASSLRIDRLYNEQFF. CDR3 coding DNA: TGCGCCAGCAGCTTAAGGATTGACAGGCTATACAATGAGCAGTTCTTC. This sequence joins TRBV5-1 and TRBJ2-1; D is perhaps TRBD1 (6 bases). The CDR3 loop spans 16 amino acids. The V gene's germline CDR1 is SGHRS and CDR2 YFSETQ. Trimming removed 2 bases at V and 4 bases at J, with 16 bases between.

This chain's CDR3 is CASSPNRGQHNEQFF. CDR3 nucleotide sequence: TGCGCCAGCAGCCCGAATCGCGGACAGCACAATGAGCAGTTCTTC. The chain employs TRBV4-3 and TRBJ2-1; tentatively, D is TRBD1 (6 bases). Germline values: CDR1 LGHNA, CDR2 YSLEER. The CDR3 loop spans 15 amino acids. V was clipped by 4 bases and J by 5 bases, with 15 bases between them.

V and J are TRBV7-2 and TRBJ2-1; maybe TRBD2 (6 bases). This CDR3 is 13 amino acids long. Trimming cost V 3 bases and J 10 bases, with 13 bases left between them. Germline CDR1 reads SGHTA; CDR2 reads FQGNSA. The CDR3 region is CASSFGGRGEQFF. The DNA for the CDR3 is TGTGCCAGCAGCTTCGGAGGGAGAGGGGAGCAGTTCTTC.

The V and J genes are TRBV25-1 and TRBJ1-6; D is ambiguous. CDR3 length: 14 residues. CDR1 is MGHDK and CDR2 is SYGVNS in the germline V gene. Trimming took off 0 bases at V and 11 bases at J, with 11 bases between the two ends. CDR3 nucleotide sequence: TGTGCCAGCAGTGAATATAAACCCCAGGCACCCCTCCACTTT. This translates into CASSEYKPQAPLHF.

The chain uses TRBV10-3 and TRBJ1-5, with D perhaps matching TRBD1 (5 bases). CDR3 length: 15 residues. V lost 0 bases and J lost 0, with 6 bases in between. The germline V gene has CDR1 ENHRY and CDR2 SYGVKD. The DNA of the CDR3 is TGTGCCATCAGTGAGTCGACAGATAGCAATCAGCCCCAGCATTTT. Amino acid sequence: CAISESTDSNQPQHF.